This T cell receptor beta chain was observed in a study of identical twins. General study findings and limits: Conclusions came from cross-sectional statistical analysis, not from following the same donors. Out-of-frame beta chain sequences displayed weaker excess sharing between twins. Modelling underestimated the level of out-of-frame TCR alpha sharing observed in monozygotic twins.

A few counts support this clonotype. What it binds is not known. A universal primer site was incorporated via template switching, and the cDNA contained unique molecular identifiers. One entry per CDR3 protein results from TCRdb running MiXCR on the 5' RACE reads. The table lists about 530,000 distinct CDR3 sequences, more than 20% of them singletons. This sample also appeared in a second study, on yellow fever vaccine responses in identical twins.

This sequence originates from a woman between 18 and 29 years old in good health. Sequencing input: CD4+ T cells sorted from blood.

CDR3 region: CATTGNSYNEQFF. Written as DNA, the CDR3 is TGTGCCACCACAGGCAACTCCTACAATGAGCAGTTCTTC. This chain links TRBV24-1 with TRBJ2-1; D is unclear. This CDR3 is built from 13 residues. Germline V gene data show CDR1 as KGHDR and CDR2 as SFDVKD. V shed 8 bases and J shed 0 bases, with 7 bases lying between them.